A single sample gave rise to the 9 T cell receptor beta chains below, sequenced in a study of blood T cell repertoires in COVID-19. Generated by immunoSEQ multiplex PCR, the TCRdb table keeps only in-frame clones and is missing some. The sample includes approximately 170,000 clones, roughly 90% seen only once; the top ten take roughly 4.1%. Sequencing input: peripheral blood. These receptors originate from a woman aged 65 to 85 with acute or convalescent COVID-19.

The chain has TRBV10-3 and TRBJ2-1, with 14 nucleotides matching TRBD2. With 10 bases clipped from V and 7 bases from J, the junction kept 3 bases outside the gene matches. Germline loops: CDR1 ENHRY, CDR2 SYGVKD. The CDR3 is 13 residues long. CDR3 nucleotide sequence: TGTGCCACTGGACTAGCGGGAGGAAATGAGCAGTTCTTC. Its protein is CATGLAGGNEQFF.

This chain joins TRBV7-6 and TRBJ1-2; 7 nucleotides agree with TRBD1. The CDR3 covers 16 residues. Germline CDR1 reads SGHVS; CDR2 reads FNYEAQ. Germline trimming cut 3 bases from V and 1 base from J; bases unmatched to any gene: 8. CDR3 amino acids: CASSFGTGDLNYGYTF. The CDR3 coding sequence is TGTGCCAGCAGCTTTGGTACAGGGGACCTTAACTATGGCTACACCTTC.

The chain uses TRBV7-3 and TRBJ1-6; a weak D match, TRBD1 (6 bases). V was shortened by 0 bases and J by 7 bases, with 7 bases between the two germline ends. The CDR3 runs to 14 residues. Germline-derived CDR1 and CDR2 are SGHTA and FQGTGA. The CDR3 here is CASSLTRGNSPLHF. The CDR3 nucleotides are TGTGCCAGCAGCTTAACCAGGGGAAATTCACCCCTCCACTTT.

With respect to this clone: Sequence at one end of the junction differs from germline and may be a read error. The genes are TRBV7-8 and TRBJ2-7; the match to TRBD1 covers 12 bases. Germline V CDR1 and CDR2: SGHVS, FQNEAQ. This CDR3 has 18 residues. CDR3 loop: CASSLAWGQGANDYEQYF. CDR3 nucleotide sequence: TGTGCCAGCAGCCTAGCCTGGGGACAGGGGGCTAACGACTACGAGCAGTACTTC.

CDR3 in DNA: TGTGCCAGCAGTTTAAGAGGTGTCGGGGGAACCGGGGAGCTGTTTTTT. Amino acids: CASSLRGVGGTGELFF. This sequence joins TRBV28 and TRBJ2-2; D perhaps matches TRBD2 (6 bases). The germline V and J ends were trimmed by 2 bases and 5 bases, with 15 bases remaining between them. This CDR3 has 16 amino acids. Germline V lookup: CDR1 MDHEN, CDR2 SYDVKM.

The V call is TRBV6-2 or TRBV6-3, the J call TRBJ1-2; 8 positions match TRBD1. V gave up 5 bases and J gave up 8 bases; unmatched junction bases: 10. The CDR3 runs 14 residues. Germline V CDR1 and CDR2: MNHEY, SVGEGT. CDR3 bases: TGTGCCAGCAGTCCCGACAGGGGAGTAGCGGGCTACACCTTC. As protein: CASSPDRGVAGYTF.

The V and J genes are TRBV3-1 (or the pseudogene TRBV3-2) and TRBJ1-2; 9 bases fit TRBD1. V was pared by 6 bases and J by 8 bases, with 1 base of the junction left unmatched. This CDR3 contains 11 residues. From germline, CDR1 is LGHDT and CDR2 YNNKEL (reference sequence). This CDR3 is CASRGTGGYTF. CDR3 bases: TGTGCCAGCAGGGGGACAGGGGGCTACACCTTC.

The sample holds a few counts of this clone. The genes are TRBV10-1 and TRBJ2-2; perhaps TRBD2 as D (5 bases). The CDR3 length is 15 residues. The V end lost 2 bases, the J end lost 1 base, and 8 bases lay between the germline ends. The germline gives CDR1 WNHNN, CDR2 SYGVQD (reference sequence). The CDR3: CASSERRGNTGELFF. CDR3 nucleotide sequence: TGCGCCAGCAGTGAGCGCCGGGGGAACACCGGGGAGCTGTTTTTT.

The J gene is TRBJ2-1, the V gene TRBV6-2 or TRBV6-3; 10 bases are shared with TRBD2. J gave up 3 bases and V 5 bases, and 4 bases lay outside the gene matches. Germline CDR1 and CDR2: MNHEY and SVGEGT. The CDR3 is 15 residues long. The CDR3 protein is CASSQTSGYYNEQFF. In nucleotides, the CDR3 is TGTGCCAGCAGTCAGACTAGCGGGTACTACAATGAGCAGTTCTTC.